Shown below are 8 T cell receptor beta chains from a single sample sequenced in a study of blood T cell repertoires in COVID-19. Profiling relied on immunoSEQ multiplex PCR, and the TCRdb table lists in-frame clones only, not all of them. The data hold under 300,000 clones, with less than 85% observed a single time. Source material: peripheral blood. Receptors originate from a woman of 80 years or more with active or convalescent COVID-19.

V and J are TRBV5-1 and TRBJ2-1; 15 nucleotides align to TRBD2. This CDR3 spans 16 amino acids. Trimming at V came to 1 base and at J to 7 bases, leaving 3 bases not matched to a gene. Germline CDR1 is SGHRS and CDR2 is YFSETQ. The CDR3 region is CASSLRTSGRGNEQFF. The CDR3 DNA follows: TGCGCCAGCAGCTTGCGGACTAGCGGGAGGGGTAATGAGCAGTTCTTC. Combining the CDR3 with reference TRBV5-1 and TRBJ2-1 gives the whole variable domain KAGVTQTPRYLIKTRGQQVTLSCSPISGHRSVSWYQQTPGQGLQFLFEYFSETQRNKGNFPGRFSGRQFSNSRSEMNVSTLELGDSALYLCASSLRTSGRGNEQFFGPGTRLTVL.

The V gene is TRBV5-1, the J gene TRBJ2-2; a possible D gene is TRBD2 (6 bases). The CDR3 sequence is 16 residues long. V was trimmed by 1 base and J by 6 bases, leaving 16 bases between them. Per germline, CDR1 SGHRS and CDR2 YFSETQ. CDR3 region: CASSLFVRDSSGELFF. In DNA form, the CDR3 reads TGCGCCAGCAGCTTGTTTGTGCGGGATTCCTCCGGGGAGCTGTTTTTT.

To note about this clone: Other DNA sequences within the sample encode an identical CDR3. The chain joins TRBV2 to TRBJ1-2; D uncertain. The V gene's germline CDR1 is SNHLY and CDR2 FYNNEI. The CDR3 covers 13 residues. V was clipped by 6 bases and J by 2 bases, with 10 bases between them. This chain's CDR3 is CASSPDINYGYTF. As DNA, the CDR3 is TGTGCCAGCAGCCCAGACATCAACTATGGCTACACCTTC.

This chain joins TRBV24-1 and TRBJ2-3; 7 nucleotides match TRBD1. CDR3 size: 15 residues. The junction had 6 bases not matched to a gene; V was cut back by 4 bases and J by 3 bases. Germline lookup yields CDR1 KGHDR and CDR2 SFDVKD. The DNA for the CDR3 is TGTGCCACCAGTGACCAAGCACAGGGGACAGATACGCAGTATTTT. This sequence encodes CATSDQAQGTDTQYF.

CDR3 residues: CASSARGTGGVRGYTF. Written as DNA, the CDR3 is TGTGCCAGCAGCGCAAGGGGGACAGGGGGCGTCAGGGGCTACACCTTC. This chain links TRBV7-8 with TRBJ1-2; 12 bases are shared with TRBD1. The length of the CDR3 is 16 residues. CDR1 is SGHVS and CDR2 is FQNEAQ in the germline V gene. Trimming at V came to 5 bases and at J to 8 bases, leaving 12 bases not matched to a gene.

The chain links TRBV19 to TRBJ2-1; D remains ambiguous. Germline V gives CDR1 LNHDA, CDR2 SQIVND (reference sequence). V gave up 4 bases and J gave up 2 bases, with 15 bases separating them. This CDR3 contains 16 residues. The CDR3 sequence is CASSTRVQLTYNEQFF. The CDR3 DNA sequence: TGTGCCAGTAGTACCCGAGTACAGCTGACCTACAATGAGCAGTTCTTC.

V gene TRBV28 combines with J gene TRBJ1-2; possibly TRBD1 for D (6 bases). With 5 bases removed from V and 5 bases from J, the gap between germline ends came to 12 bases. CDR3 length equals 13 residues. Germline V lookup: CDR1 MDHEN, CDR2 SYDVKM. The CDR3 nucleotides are TGTGCCAGCAGTCAGGGACAACGATATGGCTACACCTTC. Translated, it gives CASSQGQRYGYTF.

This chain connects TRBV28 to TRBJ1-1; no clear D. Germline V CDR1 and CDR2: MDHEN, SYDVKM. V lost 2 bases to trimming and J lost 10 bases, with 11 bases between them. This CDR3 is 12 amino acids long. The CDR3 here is CASSLALSGAFF. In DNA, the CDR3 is TGTGCCAGCAGTTTAGCCTTGTCAGGAGCTTTCTTT.